This T cell receptor beta chain came from a study of cytomegalovirus exposure and HLA in healthy donors. CDR3 length equals 16 residues. The germline gives CDR1 WSHSY, CDR2 SAAADI. Unmatched junction bases numbered 6, after V lost 4 bases and J lost 0 bases. Overall study findings and caveats: The likely origin of a cluster of highly shared sequence variants was a sequencing artifact.

In the case of this clone: Its antigen is still unknown.

PCR amplification relied on 60 Vbeta primers (plus 13 Jbeta primers). Assay: immunoSEQ multiplex PCR; the TCRdb copy retains only in-frame clones and omits some. The sample has some 70,000 clones. Sequencing was done on a sample of PBMCs. The rearrangement joins TRBV10-2 to TRBJ1-5, with 7 bases aligning to TRBD1. This clonotype was sampled from a middle-aged man in good health and CMV-seronegative. The CDR3 DNA sequence: TGCGCCAGCAGTGGGGACAGATCCTATAGCAATCAGCCCCAGCATTTT. This translates into CASSGDRSYSNQPQHF.